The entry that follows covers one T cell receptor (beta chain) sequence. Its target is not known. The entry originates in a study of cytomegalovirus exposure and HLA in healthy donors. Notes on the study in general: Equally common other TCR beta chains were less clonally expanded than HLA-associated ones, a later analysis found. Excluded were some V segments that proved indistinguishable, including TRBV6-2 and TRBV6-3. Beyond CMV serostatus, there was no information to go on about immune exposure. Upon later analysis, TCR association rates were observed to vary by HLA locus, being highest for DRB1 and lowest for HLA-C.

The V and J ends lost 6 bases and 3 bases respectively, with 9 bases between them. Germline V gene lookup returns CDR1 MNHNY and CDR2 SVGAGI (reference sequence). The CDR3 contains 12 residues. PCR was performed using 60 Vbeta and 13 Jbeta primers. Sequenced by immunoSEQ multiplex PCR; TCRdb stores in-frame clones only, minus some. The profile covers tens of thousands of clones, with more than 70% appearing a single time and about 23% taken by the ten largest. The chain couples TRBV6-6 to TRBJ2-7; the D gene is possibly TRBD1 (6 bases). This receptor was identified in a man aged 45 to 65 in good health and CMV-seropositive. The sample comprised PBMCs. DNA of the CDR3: TGTGCCAGCAGGCAGGGGCACTACGAGCAGTACTTC. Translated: CASRQGHYEQYF.